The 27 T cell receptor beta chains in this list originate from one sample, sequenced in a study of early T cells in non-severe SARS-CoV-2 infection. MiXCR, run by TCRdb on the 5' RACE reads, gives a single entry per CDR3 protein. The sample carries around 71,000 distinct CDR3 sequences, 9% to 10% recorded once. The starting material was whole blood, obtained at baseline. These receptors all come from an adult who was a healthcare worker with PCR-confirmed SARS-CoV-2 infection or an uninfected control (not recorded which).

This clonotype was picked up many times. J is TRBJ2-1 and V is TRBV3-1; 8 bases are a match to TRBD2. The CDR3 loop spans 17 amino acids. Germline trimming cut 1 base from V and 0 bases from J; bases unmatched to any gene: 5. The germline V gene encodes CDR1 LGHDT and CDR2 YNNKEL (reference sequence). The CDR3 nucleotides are TGTGCCAGCAGCCAAGGTACTAGCGGTAGCTCCTACAATGAGCAGTTCTTC. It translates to CASSQGTSGSSYNEQFF.

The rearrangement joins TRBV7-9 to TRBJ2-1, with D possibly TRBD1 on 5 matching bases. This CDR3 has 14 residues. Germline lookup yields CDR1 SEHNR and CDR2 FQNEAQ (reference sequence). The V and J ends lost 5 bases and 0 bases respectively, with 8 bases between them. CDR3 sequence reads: CASSGADSYNEQFF. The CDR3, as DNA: TGTGCCAGCAGCGGGGCGGACTCCTACAATGAGCAGTTCTTC.

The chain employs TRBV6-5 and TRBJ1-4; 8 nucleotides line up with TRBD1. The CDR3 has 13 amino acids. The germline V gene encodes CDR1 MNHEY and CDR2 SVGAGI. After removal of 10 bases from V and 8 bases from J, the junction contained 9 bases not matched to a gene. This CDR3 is CATRQGSKEKLFF. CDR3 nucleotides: TGTGCCACCAGACAGGGGTCGAAGGAAAAACTGTTTTTT.

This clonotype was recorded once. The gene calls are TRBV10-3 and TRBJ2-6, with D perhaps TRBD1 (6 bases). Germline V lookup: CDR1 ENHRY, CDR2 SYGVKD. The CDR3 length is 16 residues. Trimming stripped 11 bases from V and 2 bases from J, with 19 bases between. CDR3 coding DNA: TGTGCCTCAACGTCCAGGGGCGAAACTGGGGCCAACGTCCTGACTTTC. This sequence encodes CASTSRGETGANVLTF.

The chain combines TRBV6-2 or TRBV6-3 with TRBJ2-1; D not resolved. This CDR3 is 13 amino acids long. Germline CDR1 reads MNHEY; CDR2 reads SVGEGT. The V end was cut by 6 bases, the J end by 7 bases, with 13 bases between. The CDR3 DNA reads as TGTGCCAGCAGCACGCGTTTAATGAATGAGCAGTTCTTC. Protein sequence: CASSTRLMNEQFF.

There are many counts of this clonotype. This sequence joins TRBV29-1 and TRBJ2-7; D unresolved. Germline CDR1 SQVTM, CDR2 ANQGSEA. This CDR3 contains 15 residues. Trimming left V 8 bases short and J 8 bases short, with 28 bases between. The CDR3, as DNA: TGCAGCCCTTCCCGGCAGCGCGGACCTCCGCGGAAGCAGTACTTC. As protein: CSPSRQRGPPRKQYF.

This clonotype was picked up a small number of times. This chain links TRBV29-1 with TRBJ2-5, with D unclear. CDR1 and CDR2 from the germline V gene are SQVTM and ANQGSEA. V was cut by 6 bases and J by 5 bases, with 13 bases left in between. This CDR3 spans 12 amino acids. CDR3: CSVQQSSETQYF. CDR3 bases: TGCAGCGTCCAACAGAGTTCTGAGACCCAGTACTTC.

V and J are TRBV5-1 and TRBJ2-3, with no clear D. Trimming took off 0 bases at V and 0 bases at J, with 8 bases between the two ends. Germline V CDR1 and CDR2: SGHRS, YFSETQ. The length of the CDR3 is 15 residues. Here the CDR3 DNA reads TGCGCCAGCAGCTTGGCCGTTGGGAGCACAGATACGCAGTATTTT. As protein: CASSLAVGSTDTQYF.

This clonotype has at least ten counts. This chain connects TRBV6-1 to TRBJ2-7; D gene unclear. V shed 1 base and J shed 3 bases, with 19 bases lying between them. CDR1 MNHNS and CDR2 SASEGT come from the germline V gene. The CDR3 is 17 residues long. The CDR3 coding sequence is TGTGCCAGCAGTGAAGTTTGGGGAACAGAGCTTTACTACGAGCAGTACTTC. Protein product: CASSEVWGTELYYEQYF.

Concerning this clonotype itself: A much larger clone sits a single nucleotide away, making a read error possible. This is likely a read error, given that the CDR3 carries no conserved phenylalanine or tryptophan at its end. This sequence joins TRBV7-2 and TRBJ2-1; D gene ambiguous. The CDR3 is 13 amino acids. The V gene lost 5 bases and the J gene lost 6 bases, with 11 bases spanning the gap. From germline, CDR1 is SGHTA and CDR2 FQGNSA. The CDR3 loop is CASSILRANEQFY. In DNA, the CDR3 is TGTGCCAGCAGCATCCTACGGGCCAATGAGCAGTTCTAC.

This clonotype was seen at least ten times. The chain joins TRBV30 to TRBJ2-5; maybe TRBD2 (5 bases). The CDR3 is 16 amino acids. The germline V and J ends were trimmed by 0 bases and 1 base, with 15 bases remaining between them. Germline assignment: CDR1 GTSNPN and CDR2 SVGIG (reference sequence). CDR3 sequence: CAWSVGSGVSQETQYF. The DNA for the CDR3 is TGTGCCTGGAGTGTGGGGTCCGGGGTGTCCCAAGAGACCCAGTACTTC.

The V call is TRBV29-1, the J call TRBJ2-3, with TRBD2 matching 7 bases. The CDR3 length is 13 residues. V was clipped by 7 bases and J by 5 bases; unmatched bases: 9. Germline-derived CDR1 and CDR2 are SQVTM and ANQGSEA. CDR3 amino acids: CSALRGGGDTQYF. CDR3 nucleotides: TGCAGCGCCCTGAGGGGCGGGGGAGATACGCAGTATTTT.

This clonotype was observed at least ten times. The DNA of the CDR3 is TGTGCCAGCTCCAGGCAATGGAATACTGAAGCTTTCTTT. Translation gives CASSRQWNTEAFF. The chain links TRBV18 to TRBJ1-1; D remains ambiguous. CDR3 length equals 13 residues. From germline, CDR1 is KGHSH and CDR2 LQKENI. V was shortened by 6 bases and J by 5 bases, with 13 bases between the two germline ends.

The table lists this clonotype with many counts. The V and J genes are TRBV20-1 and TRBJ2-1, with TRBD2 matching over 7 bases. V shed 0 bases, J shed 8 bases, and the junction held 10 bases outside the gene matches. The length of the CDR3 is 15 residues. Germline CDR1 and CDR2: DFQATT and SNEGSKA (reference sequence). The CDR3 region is CSARDLGRETDEQFF. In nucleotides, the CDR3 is TGCAGTGCTAGAGATCTGGGGCGGGAGACGGATGAGCAGTTCTTC.

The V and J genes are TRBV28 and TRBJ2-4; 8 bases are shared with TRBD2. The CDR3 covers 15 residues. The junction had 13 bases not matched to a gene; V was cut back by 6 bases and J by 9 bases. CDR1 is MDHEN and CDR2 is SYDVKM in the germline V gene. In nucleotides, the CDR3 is TGTGCCAGCAGCCCCGGGGGGGCGTCGGCGGGCATTCAGTACTTC. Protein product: CASSPGGASAGIQYF.

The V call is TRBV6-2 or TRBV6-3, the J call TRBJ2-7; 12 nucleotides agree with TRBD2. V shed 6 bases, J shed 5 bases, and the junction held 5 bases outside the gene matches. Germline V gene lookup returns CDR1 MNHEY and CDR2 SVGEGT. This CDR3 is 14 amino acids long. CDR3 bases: TGTGCCAGCAGGACTAGCGGGAGAACCCACGAGCAGTACTTC. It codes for CASRTSGRTHEQYF.

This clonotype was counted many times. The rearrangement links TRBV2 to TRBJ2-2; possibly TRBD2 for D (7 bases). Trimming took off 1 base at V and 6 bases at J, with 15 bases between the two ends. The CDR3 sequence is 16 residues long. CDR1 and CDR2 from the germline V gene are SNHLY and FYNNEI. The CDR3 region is CASSEVAGAVAGELFF. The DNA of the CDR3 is TGTGCCAGCAGTGAAGTCGCGGGGGCGGTCGCCGGGGAGCTGTTTTTT. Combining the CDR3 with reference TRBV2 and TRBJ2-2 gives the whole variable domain EPEVTQTPSHQVTQMGQEVILRCVPISNHLYFYWYRQILGQKVEFLVSFYNNEISEKSEIFDDQFSVERPDGSNFTLKIRSTKLEDSAMYFCASSEVAGAVAGELFFGEGSRLTVL.

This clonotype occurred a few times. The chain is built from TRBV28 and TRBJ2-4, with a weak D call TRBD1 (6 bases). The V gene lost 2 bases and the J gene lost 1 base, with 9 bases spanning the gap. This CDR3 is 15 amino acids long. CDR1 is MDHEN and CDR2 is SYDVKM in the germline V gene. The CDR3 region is CASSLRGNAKNIQYF. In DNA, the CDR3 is TGTGCCAGCAGTTTAAGGGGGAATGCCAAAAACATTCAGTACTTC.

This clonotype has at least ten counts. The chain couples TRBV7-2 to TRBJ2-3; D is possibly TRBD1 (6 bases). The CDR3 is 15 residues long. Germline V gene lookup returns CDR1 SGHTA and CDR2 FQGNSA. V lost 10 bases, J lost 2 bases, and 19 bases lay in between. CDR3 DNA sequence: TGTGCCACACTTATTGGGGGCGCGCTCACAGATACGCAGTATTTT. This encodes CATLIGGALTDTQYF.

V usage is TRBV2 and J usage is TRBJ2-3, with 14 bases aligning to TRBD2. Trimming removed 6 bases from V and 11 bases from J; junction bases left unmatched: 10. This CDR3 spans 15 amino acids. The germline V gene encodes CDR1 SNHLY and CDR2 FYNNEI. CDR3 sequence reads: CASRGTSGSISGQYF. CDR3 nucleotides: TGTGCCAGCAGGGGGACTAGCGGGAGTATCAGTGGGCAGTATTTT.

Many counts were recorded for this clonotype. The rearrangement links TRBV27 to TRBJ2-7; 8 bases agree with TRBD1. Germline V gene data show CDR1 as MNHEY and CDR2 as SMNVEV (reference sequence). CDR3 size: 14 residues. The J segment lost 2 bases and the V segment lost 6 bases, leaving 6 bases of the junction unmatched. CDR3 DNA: TGTGCCAGCAGATCCGGACAGGGCGCCTACGAGCAGTACTTC. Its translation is CASRSGQGAYEQYF.

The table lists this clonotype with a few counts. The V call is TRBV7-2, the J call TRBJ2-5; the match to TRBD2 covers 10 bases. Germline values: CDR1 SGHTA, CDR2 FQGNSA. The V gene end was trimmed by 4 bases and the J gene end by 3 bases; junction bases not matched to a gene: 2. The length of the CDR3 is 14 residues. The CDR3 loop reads CASSSSGSKETQYF. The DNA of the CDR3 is TGTGCCAGCAGCTCTAGCGGGAGTAAAGAGACCCAGTACTTC.

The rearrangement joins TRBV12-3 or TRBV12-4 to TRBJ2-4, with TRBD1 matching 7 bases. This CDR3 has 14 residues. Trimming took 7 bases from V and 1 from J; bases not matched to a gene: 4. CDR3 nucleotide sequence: TGTGCCAGCACCCAGACAGGGGCCAAAAACATTCAGTACTTC. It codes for CASTQTGAKNIQYF.

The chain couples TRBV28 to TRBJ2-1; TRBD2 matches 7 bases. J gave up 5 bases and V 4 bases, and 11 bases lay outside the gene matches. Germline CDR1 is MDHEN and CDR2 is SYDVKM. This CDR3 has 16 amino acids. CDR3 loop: CASSSPRLALDNEQFF. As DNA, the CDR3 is TGTGCCAGCAGTTCCCCCCGACTAGCCTTAGACAATGAGCAGTTCTTC.

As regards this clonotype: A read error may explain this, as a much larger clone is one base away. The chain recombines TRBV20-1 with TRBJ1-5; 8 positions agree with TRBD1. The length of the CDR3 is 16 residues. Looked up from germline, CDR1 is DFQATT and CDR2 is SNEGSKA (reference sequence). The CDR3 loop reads CGARELDRAGNQPQHF. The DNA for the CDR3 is TGCGGTGCTAGAGAGCTGGACAGGGCCGGCAATCAGCCCCAGCATTTT.

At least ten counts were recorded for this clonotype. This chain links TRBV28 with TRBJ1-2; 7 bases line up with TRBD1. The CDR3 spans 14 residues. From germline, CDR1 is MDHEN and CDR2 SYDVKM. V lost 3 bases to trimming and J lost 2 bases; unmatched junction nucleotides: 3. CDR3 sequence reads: CASSFGTANYGYTF. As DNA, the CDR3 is TGTGCCAGCAGTTTCGGGACAGCCAACTATGGCTACACCTTC.

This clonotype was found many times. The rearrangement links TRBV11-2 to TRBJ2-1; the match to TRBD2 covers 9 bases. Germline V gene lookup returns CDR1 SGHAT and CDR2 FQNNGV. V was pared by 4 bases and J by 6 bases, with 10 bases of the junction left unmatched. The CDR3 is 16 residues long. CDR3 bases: TGTGCCAGCAGCTCAGGCGGTAGCGGGAGAAGCAATGAGCAGTTCTTC. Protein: CASSSGGSGRSNEQFF. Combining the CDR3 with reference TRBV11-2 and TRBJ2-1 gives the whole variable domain EAGVAQSPRYKIIEKRQSVAFWCNPISGHATLYWYQQILGQGPKLLIQFQNNGVVDDSQLPKDRFSAERLKGVDSTLKIQPAKLEDSAVYLCASSSGGSGRSNEQFFGPGTRLTVL.